This T cell receptor (beta chain) was identified during a study of blood T cell repertoires in COVID-19. Study details: Spain, Italy and the United States supplied samples that represented acute and convalescent COVID-19. T cells, B-cell-depleted T cells, or PBMCs provided the cDNA or gDNA that served as material.

This CDR3 is 15 amino acids long. The germline gives CDR1 KGHSH, CDR2 LQKENI. V lost 6 bases to trimming and J lost 2 bases; unmatched junction nucleotides: 7. As originally analysed: Amplification with reference gene primers provided the estimates of nucleated cell counts. Profiled with immunoSEQ multiplex PCR; TCRdb holds only in-frame clones, not every one. The V and J calls and clone size come from that table; D and trimming were worked out from the DNA. In the table there are roughly 420,000 clones, around 87% of which are singletons. The study assigned cohorts using participant-reported clinical history.

The J gene is TRBJ2-5, the V gene TRBV18, with 9 nucleotides matching TRBD1. Source material: PBMCs or T cells enriched from blood (not recorded which). The receptor's source is a woman aged 25 to 39 with acute COVID-19. CDR3 sequence reads: CASSPTGGPQETQYF. The CDR3 nucleotides read TGTGCCAGCTCGCCCACAGGGGGCCCTCAAGAGACCCAGTACTTC.